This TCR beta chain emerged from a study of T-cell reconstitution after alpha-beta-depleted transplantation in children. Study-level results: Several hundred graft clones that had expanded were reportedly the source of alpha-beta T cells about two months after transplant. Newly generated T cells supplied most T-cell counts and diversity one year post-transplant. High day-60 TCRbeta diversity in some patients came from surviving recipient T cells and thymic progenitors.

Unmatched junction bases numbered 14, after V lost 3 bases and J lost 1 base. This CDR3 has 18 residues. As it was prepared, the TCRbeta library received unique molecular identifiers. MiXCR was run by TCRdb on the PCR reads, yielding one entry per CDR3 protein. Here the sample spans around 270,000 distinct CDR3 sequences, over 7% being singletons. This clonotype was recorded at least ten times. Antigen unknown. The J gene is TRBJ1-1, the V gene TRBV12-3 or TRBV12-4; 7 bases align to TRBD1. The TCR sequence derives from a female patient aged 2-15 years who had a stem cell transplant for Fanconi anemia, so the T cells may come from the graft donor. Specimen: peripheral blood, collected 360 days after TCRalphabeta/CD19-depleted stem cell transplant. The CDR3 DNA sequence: TGTGCCAGCAGTTTCACCAGCAGACGACAGGGCCGGAACACTGAAGCTTTCTTT. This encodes CASSFTSRRQGRNTEAFF.